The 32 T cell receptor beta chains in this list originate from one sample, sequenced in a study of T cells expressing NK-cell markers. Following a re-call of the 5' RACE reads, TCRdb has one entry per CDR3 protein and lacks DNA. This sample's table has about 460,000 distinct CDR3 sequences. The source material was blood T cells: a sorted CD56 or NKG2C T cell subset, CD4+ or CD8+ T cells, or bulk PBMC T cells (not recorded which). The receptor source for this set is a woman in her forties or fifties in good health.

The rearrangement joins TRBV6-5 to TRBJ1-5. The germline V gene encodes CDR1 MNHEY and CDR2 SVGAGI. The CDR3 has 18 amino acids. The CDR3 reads CASSHSLGARGSNQPQHF.

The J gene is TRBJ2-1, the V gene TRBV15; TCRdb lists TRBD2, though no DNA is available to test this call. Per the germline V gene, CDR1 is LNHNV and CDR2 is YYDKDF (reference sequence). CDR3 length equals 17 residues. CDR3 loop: CATSPELASGKFNEQFF.

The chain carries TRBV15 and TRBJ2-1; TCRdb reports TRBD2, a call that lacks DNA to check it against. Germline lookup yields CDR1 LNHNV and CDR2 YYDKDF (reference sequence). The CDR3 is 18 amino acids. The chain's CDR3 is CATSRDGRRLAGLNEQFF.

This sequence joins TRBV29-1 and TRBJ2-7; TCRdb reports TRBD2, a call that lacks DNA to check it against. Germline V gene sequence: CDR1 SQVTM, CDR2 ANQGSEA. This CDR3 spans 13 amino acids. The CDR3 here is CSVGTSGPNEQYF.

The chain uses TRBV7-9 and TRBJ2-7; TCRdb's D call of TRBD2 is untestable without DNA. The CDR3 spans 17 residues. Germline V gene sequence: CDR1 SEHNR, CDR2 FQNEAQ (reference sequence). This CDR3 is CASSLGGLAGVRYEQYF. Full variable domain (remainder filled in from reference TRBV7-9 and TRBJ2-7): DTGVSQNPRHKITKRGQNVTFRCDPISEHNRLYWYRQTLGQGPEFLTYFQNEAQLEKSRLLSDRFSAERPKGSFSTLEIQRTEQGDSAMYLCASSLGGLAGVRYEQYFGPGTRLTVT.

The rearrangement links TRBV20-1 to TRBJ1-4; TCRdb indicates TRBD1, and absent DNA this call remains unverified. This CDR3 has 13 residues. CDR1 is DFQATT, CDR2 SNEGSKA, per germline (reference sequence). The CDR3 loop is CSAQTGSNEKLFF.

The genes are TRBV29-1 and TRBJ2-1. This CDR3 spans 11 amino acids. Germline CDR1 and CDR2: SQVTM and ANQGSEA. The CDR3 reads CSVDMVNEQFF.

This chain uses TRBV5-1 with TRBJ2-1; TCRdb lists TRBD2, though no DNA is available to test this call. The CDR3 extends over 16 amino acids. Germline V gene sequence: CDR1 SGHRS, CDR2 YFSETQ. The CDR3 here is CASNLGRTSGVNEQFF.

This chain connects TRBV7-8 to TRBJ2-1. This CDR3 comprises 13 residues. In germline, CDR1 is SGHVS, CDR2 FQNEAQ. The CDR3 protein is CASKPRTNNEQFF.

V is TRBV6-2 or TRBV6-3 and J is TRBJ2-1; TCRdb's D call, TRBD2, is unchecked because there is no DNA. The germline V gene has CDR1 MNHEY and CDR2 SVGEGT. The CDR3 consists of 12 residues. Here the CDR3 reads CASKRSYNEQFF.

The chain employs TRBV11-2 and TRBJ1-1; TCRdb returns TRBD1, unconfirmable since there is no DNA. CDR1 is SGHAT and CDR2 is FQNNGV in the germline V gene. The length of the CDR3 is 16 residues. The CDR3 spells CASSIRWAGMNTEAFF. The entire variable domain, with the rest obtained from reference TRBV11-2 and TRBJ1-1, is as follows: EAGVAQSPRYKIIEKRQSVAFWCNPISGHATLYWYQQILGQGPKLLIQFQNNGVVDDSQLPKDRFSAERLKGVDSTLKIQPAKLEDSAVYLCASSIRWAGMNTEAFFGQGTRLTVV.

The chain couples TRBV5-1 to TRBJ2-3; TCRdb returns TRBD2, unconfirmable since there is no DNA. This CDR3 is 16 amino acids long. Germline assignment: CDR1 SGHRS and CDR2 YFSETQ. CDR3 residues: CASSLAEWAQADTQYF. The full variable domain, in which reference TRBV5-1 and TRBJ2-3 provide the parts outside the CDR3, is KAGVTQTPRYLIKTRGQQVTLSCSPISGHRSVSWYQQTPGQGLQFLFEYFSETQRNKGNFPGRFSGRQFSNSRSEMNVSTLELGDSALYLCASSLAEWAQADTQYFGPGTRLTVL.

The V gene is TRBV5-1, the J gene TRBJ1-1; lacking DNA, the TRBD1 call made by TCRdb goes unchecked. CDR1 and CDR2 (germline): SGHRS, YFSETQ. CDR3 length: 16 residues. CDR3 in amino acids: CASSLGATGPVFEAFF.

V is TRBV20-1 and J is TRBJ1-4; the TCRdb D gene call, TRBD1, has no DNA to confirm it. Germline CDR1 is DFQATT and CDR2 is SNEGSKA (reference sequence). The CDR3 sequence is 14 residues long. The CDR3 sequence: CSASLGGNNEKLFF.

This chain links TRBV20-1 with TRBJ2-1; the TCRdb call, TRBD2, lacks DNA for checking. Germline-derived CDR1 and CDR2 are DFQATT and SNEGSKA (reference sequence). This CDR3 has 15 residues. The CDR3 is CSASWTGTSYNEQFF.

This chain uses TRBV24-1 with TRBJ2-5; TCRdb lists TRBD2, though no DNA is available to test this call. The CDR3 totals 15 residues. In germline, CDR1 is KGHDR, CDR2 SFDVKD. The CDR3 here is CATSDPTRPQETQYF.

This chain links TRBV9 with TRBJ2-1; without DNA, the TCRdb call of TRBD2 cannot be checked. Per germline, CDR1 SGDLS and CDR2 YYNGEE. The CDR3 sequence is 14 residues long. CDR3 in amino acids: CASSVGLREGEQFF. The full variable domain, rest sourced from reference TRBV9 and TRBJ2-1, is DSGVTQTPKHLITATGQRVTLRCSPRSGDLSVYWYQQSLDQGLQFLIQYYNGEERAKGNILERFSAQQFPDLHSELNLSSLELGDSALYFCASSVGLREGEQFFGPGTRLTVL.

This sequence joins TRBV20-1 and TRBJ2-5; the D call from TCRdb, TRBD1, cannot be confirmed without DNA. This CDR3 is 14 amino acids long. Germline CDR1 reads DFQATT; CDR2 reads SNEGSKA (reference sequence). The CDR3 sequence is CSAILGAGQETQYF.

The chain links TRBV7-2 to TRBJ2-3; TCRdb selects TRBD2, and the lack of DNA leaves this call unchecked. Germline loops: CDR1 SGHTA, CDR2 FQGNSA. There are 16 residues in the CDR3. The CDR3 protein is CASSRRAGGGIDTQYF.

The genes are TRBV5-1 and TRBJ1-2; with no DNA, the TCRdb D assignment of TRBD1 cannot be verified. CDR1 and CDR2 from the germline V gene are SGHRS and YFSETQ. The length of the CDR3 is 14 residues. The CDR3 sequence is CASSFGTTGEGYTF.

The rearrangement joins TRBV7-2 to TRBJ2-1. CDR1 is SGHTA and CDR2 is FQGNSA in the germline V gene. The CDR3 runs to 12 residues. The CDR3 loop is CASSLITDEQFF. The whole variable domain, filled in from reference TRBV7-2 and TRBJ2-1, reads GAGVSQSPSNKVTEKGKDVELRCDPISGHTALYWYRQSLGQGLEFLIYFQGNSAPDKSGLPSDRFSAERTGGSVSTLTIQRTQQEDSAVYLCASSLITDEQFFGPGTRLTVL.

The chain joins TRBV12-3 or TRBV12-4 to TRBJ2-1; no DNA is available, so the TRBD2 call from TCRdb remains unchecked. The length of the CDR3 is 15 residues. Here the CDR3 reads CASRLGLGSLDEQFF.

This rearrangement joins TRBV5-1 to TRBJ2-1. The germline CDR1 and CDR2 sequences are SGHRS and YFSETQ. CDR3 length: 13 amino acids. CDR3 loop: CASSFLWDNEQFF.

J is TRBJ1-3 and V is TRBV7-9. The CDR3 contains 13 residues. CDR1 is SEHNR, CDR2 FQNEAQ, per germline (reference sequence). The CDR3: CASRGDSGNTIYF.

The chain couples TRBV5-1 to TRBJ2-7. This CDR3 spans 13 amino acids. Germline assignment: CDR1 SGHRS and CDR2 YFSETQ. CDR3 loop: CASRSNSYYEQYF.

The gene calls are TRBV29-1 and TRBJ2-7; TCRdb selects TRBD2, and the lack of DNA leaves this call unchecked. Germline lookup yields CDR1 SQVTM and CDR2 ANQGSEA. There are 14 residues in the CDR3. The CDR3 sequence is CSAGALEPPYEQYF.

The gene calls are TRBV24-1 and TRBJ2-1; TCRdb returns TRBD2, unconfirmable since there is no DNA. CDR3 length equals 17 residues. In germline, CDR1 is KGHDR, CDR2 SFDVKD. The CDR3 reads CATSDPGLAGVGNEQFF.

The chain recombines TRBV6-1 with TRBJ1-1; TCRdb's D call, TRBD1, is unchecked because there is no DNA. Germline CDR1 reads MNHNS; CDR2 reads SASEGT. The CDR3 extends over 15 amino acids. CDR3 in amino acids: CASKWGQGAFTEAFF.

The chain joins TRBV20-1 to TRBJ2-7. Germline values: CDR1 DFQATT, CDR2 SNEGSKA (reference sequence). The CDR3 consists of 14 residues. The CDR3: CSAREKAQTYEQYF.

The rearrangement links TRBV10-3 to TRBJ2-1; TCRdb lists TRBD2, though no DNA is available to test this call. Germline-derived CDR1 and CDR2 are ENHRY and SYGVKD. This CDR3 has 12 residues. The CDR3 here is CAISAEANEQFF.

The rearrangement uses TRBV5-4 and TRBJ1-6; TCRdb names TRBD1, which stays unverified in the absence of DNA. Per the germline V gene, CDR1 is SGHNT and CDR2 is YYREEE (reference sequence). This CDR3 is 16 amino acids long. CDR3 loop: CASSPLGNSYNSPLHF.

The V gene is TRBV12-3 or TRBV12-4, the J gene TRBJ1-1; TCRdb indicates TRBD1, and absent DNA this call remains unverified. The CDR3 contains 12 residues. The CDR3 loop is CASSSTGTKAFF.